Each of the 7 T cell receptor beta chains below was sequenced from the same sample in a study of CD8 T cells in Susac syndrome. Random-hexamer reverse transcription was applied to about 0.45 to 1 ug RNA. TCRdb independently ran MiXCR on the immunoSEQ multiplex PCR reads; one entry per CDR3 protein. The sample shows some 170,000 distinct CDR3 sequences, about 95% of them seen only once. Sequenced input: CD4+ T cells from PBMCs. These receptors were taken from a human donor in good health.

This chain uses TRBV30 with TRBJ2-5, with 8 bases that match TRBD2. This CDR3 spans 15 amino acids. Germline V gene lookup returns CDR1 GTSNPN and CDR2 SVGIG (reference sequence). J gave up 4 bases and V 5 bases, and 12 bases lay outside the gene matches. In nucleotides, the CDR3 is TGTGCCTGGGCTAGCGGGTCCGCAGCCTCAGAGACCCAGTACTTC. Its protein product is CAWASGSAASETQYF.

The J gene is TRBJ2-5, the V gene TRBV29-1; TRBD2 matches 15 bases. The junction had 3 bases not matched to a gene; V was cut back by 6 bases and J by 4 bases. The CDR3 runs to 14 residues. Germline V CDR1 and CDR2: SQVTM, ANQGSEA. The CDR3 loop reads CSVGLAGGGETQYF. The CDR3 nucleotides are TGCAGCGTGGGACTAGCGGGAGGAGGAGAGACCCAGTACTTC.

V usage is TRBV24-1 and J usage is TRBJ2-5; no definite D call. The CDR3 totals 13 residues. The germline V and J ends were trimmed by 4 bases and 4 bases, with 9 bases remaining between them. The germline CDR1 and CDR2 sequences are KGHDR and SFDVKD. CDR3 bases: TGTGCCACCAGTGACCCCAATGGAGAGACCCAGTACTTC. Protein product: CATSDPNGETQYF.

The chain joins TRBV7-2 to TRBJ2-7; D possibly corresponds to TRBD1 (6 bases). CDR3 length equals 13 residues. Trimming shortened V by 5 bases and J by 6 bases, and 14 bases separated the two germline ends. CDR1 SGHTA and CDR2 FQGNSA come from the germline V gene. The CDR3 bases are TGTGCCAGCAGCGGACAACAGGGAGTCGAGCAGTACTTC. This codes for CASSGQQGVEQYF. Full variable domain (remainder filled in from reference TRBV7-2 and TRBJ2-7): GAGVSQSPSNKVTEKGKDVELRCDPISGHTALYWYRQSLGQGLEFLIYFQGNSAPDKSGLPSDRFSAERTGGSVSTLTIQRTQQEDSAVYLCASSGQQGVEQYFGPGTRLTVT.

This chain uses TRBV27 with TRBJ2-7; TRBD2 matches 11 bases. In germline, CDR1 is MNHEY, CDR2 SMNVEV (reference sequence). This CDR3 region has 15 residues. With V trimmed by 4 bases and J by 12 bases, 14 bases remained unmatched. In nucleotides, the CDR3 is TGTGCCAGCAGTTCCAAGACTAGCGGGGAAAGTGTAGGGTACTTC. Protein sequence: CASSSKTSGESVGYF.

The chain combines TRBV24-1 with TRBJ2-3, with 9 bases matching TRBD2. Germline CDR1 and CDR2: KGHDR and SFDVKD. V was clipped by 2 bases and J by 3 bases; unmatched bases: 5. This CDR3 is 16 amino acids long. CDR3 residues: CATSDSSSGSTDTQYF. In DNA, the CDR3 is TGTGCCACCAGTGATTCGAGTAGCGGGAGTACAGATACGCAGTATTTT.

This clonotype was seen a few times. The chain has TRBV7-2 and TRBJ1-5; D gene unclear. Per the germline V gene, CDR1 is SGHTA and CDR2 is FQGNSA. Trimming shortened V by 5 bases and J by 8 bases, and 10 bases separated the two germline ends. This CDR3 contains 12 residues. DNA of the CDR3: TGTGCCAGCAGCCCCTCAAACAAGCCCCAGCATTTT. Its translation: CASSPSNKPQHF.